Shown below are 13 T cell receptor beta chains from a single sample sequenced in a study of blood T cells in healthy people across ages. Then a second PCR, running roughly 7 to 11 cycles, was carried out with a sample-barcoded 5' primer and a J-beta primer mix. One entry per CDR3 protein results from TCRdb running MiXCR on the 5' RACE reads. This table holds approximately 800,000 distinct CDR3 sequences, roughly 50% found once. Sequencing input: blood. These receptors all stem from a man between 25 and 39 years old in good health.

This clonotype has at least ten counts. This sequence joins TRBV29-1 and TRBJ2-7; D unresolved. Germline values: CDR1 SQVTM, CDR2 ANQGSEA. CDR3 length equals 11 residues. The germline V and J ends were trimmed by 5 bases and 6 bases, with 11 bases remaining between them. In DNA, the CDR3 is TGCAGCGTTCGAAAGGAATCCGAGCAGTACTTC. It translates to CSVRKESEQYF.

This chain links TRBV27 with TRBJ2-3; 11 nucleotides agree with TRBD1. Per germline, CDR1 MNHEY and CDR2 SMNVEV (reference sequence). The CDR3 runs 15 residues. The trim removed 4 bases at V and 4 bases at J, leaving 4 bases unmatched. The chain's CDR3 is CASSSGQGAPDTQYF. Written as DNA, the CDR3 is TGTGCCAGCAGTTCCGGACAGGGGGCACCAGATACGCAGTATTTT.

Concerning this clonotype: A junction boundary mismatches the germline segment, possibly from a read error. The chain couples TRBV27 to TRBJ2-4; a weak D match, TRBD2 (6 bases). Germline CDR1 reads MNHEY; CDR2 reads SMNVEV (reference sequence). This CDR3 has 15 amino acids. The CDR3 loop reads CASSATSLAKNIQYF. Written as DNA, the CDR3 is TGTGCCAGCAGTGCCACATCACTAGCCAAAAACATACAGTACTTC.

The chain combines TRBV20-1 with TRBJ1-2, with D perhaps matching TRBD1 (5 bases). This CDR3 is 14 amino acids long. Germline V gene lookup returns CDR1 DFQATT and CDR2 SNEGSKA (reference sequence). Deletions cut 4 bases from V and 3 bases from J, with 15 bases between. For the CDR3, the DNA is TGCAGTGCTAATCAACAGGCCCTCGACTATGGCTACACCTTC. Residues: CSANQQALDYGYTF.

DNA for the CDR3: TGTGCCAGCCAAGGGGTTCTGGGAGCGCAGGGTGAGCAGTTCTTC. Translating it yields CASQGVLGAQGEQFF. The chain couples TRBV2 to TRBJ2-1; possibly TRBD1 or TRBD2 for D (5 bases each). The germline V gene encodes CDR1 SNHLY and CDR2 FYNNEI. The CDR3 spans 15 residues. V was trimmed by 8 bases and J by 9 bases, leaving 23 bases between them.

Comment on this clonotype: At one end, the junction sequence differs from germline, possibly due to a read error. V is TRBV7-7 and J is TRBJ1-5; D not certain. This CDR3 spans 15 amino acids. Germline CDR1 SSHAT, CDR2 FNYEAQ (reference sequence). The CDR3 sequence: CASSSTPGSNQPQHF. CDR3 coding DNA: TGTGCTAGCAGCTCAACACCGGGGTCCAATCAGCCCCAGCATTTT.

This clonotype occurred many times. V is TRBV29-1 and J is TRBJ2-3; a weak D match, TRBD1 (7 bases). Germline CDR1 SQVTM, CDR2 ANQGSEA. V gave up 5 bases and J gave up 2 bases, with 20 bases separating them. This CDR3 has 16 amino acids. The CDR3 reads CSVSPQQGRNTDTQYF. The CDR3 DNA sequence: TGCAGCGTTAGCCCACAACAGGGGAGGAACACAGATACGCAGTATTTT.

The chain uses TRBV25-1 and TRBJ2-5; D gene ambiguous. CDR3 length: 14 residues. Between the trimmed V and J ends, which lost 0 bases and 5 bases, there was a span of 10 bases. Germline V gene sequence: CDR1 MGHDK, CDR2 SYGVNS. CDR3 protein: CASSEYPVRETQYF. The DNA for the CDR3 is TGTGCCAGCAGTGAATATCCGGTCCGGGAGACCCAGTACTTC.

The chain carries TRBV7-2 and TRBJ2-3; no reliable D call. Germline V gives CDR1 SGHTA, CDR2 FQGNSA. The V end lost 4 bases, the J end lost 4 bases, and 21 bases lay between the germline ends. The CDR3 consists of 17 residues. CDR3 in amino acids: CASSSGRIGRLPDTQYF. The CDR3 DNA is TGTGCCAGCAGCTCCGGCCGGATTGGCCGGCTTCCAGATACGCAGTATTTT.

This clonotype has a handful of counts. The chain links TRBV4-3 to TRBJ1-4, with D tentatively TRBD1 (5 bases). The length of the CDR3 is 17 residues. The V and J ends lost 0 bases and 0 bases respectively, with 11 bases between them. Germline CDR1 reads LGHNA; CDR2 reads YSLEER. The CDR3 reads CASSQELSTATNEKLFF. The CDR3 bases are TGCGCCAGCAGCCAAGAGCTATCGACAGCAACTAATGAAAAACTGTTTTTT.

There are a few counts of this clonotype. This sequence joins TRBV7-2 and TRBJ1-6, with 7 bases fitting TRBD1. The V segment lost 3 bases and the J segment 10 bases; nucleotides outside the gene matches: 9. Per the germline V gene, CDR1 is SGHTA and CDR2 is FQGNSA. CDR3 length: 15 residues. CDR3 in amino acids: CASSFSTGVRSPLHF. The CDR3 DNA reads as TGTGCCAGCAGCTTCTCCACAGGGGTTCGATCACCCCTCCACTTT. The full variable domain, its missing parts supplied by reference TRBV7-2 and TRBJ1-6, is GAGVSQSPSNKVTEKGKDVELRCDPISGHTALYWYRQSLGQGLEFLIYFQGNSAPDKSGLPSDRFSAERTGGSVSTLTIQRTQQEDSAVYLCASSFSTGVRSPLHFGNGTRLTVT.

In DNA, the CDR3 is TGTGCCAGCAGCCAGGGGCGGACGGGACTAGCGTCAGAGACCCAGTACTTC. It codes for CASSQGRTGLASETQYF. The chain combines TRBV14 with TRBJ2-5; the match to TRBD2 covers 10 bases. The V gene's germline CDR1 is SGHDN and CDR2 FVKESK. The CDR3 consists of 17 residues. After removal of 3 bases from V and 4 bases from J, the junction contained 11 bases not matched to a gene.

The rearrangement joins TRBV6-5 to TRBJ2-7; 10 bases match TRBD1. There are 15 residues in the CDR3. J lost 1 base, V lost 6 bases, and 6 bases had no gene match. CDR1 and CDR2 (germline): MNHEY, SVGAGI. The CDR3 region is CASSPVGQGSYEQYF. The CDR3 DNA reads as TGTGCCAGCAGCCCCGTGGGACAGGGGTCCTACGAGCAGTACTTC.